These 12 T cell receptor beta chains were all obtained from the same sample, sequenced in a study of control samples from healthy donors and cancer patients. Clones were read by immunoSEQ multiplex PCR, and TCRdb kept only the in-frame ones, dropping some. The data contain around 250,000 clones, about 80% of them singletons. The sample was PBMCs. The receptors stem from a woman between 55 and 75 years old with lung cancer.

CDR3 protein: CASSQEGVGELFF. The CDR3 bases are TGTGCCAGCAGCCAAGAGGGGGTCGGGGAGCTGTTTTTT. The chain links TRBV3-1 (or the pseudogene TRBV3-2) to TRBJ2-2; D may match TRBD1 or TRBD2 (5 bases each). The germline V gene encodes CDR1 LGHDT and CDR2 YNNKEL (reference sequence). Trimming cost V 0 bases and J 7 bases, with 6 bases left between them. The CDR3 length is 13 residues.

The V and J genes are TRBV18 and TRBJ2-6, with no clear D. CDR3 size: 15 residues. Germline V gives CDR1 KGHSH, CDR2 LQKENI. V lost 3 bases and J lost 0, with 6 bases in between. The CDR3 loop is CASSPRDSGANVLTF. For the CDR3, the DNA is TGTGCCAGCTCACCTAGAGACTCTGGGGCCAACGTCCTGACTTTC.

The gene calls are TRBV5-6 and TRBJ2-1; D tentatively reads TRBD1 or TRBD2 (5 bases each). Per germline, CDR1 SGHDT and CDR2 YYEEEE. This CDR3 is 15 amino acids long. Trimming left V 0 bases short and J 2 bases short, with 9 bases between. The CDR3 DNA is TGTGCCAGCAGCTTGGAACCGGGACCCTACAATGAGCAGTTCTTC. This sequence encodes CASSLEPGPYNEQFF.

This chain's CDR3 is CASSQDLTRVAYEQYF. CDR3 nucleotides: TGCGCCAGCAGCCAAGATCTTACCAGGGTAGCCTACGAGCAGTACTTC. This chain joins TRBV4-1 and TRBJ2-7, with D perhaps TRBD1 (5 bases). CDR1 is MGHRA and CDR2 is YSYEKL in the germline V gene. V was cut by 0 bases and J by 2 bases, with 14 bases left in between. This CDR3 region has 16 residues.

This clone appeared a few times. The chain is built from TRBV4-1 and TRBJ1-2, with D tentatively TRBD1 (5 bases). Trimming removed 4 bases at V and 8 bases at J, with 14 bases between. Germline V lookup: CDR1 MGHRA, CDR2 YSYEKL. This CDR3 is built from 13 residues. CDR3 sequence: CASSRAGRDGYTF. The CDR3 DNA follows: TGCGCCAGCAGCCGAGCGGGTCGGGACGGCTACACCTTC.

As concerns this clone: At one end the junction does not follow the germline gene, possibly because of a read error. The chain combines TRBV7-9 with TRBJ2-7; maybe TRBD2 (5 bases). There are 15 residues in the CDR3. From germline, CDR1 is SEHNR and CDR2 FQNEAQ (reference sequence). In DNA form, the CDR3 reads TGTGCCAGCAGTTTAGGAGCTAGCCTTATGGACGAGCAGTACTTC. The encoded protein is CASSLGASLMDEQYF.

The chain joins TRBV9 to TRBJ2-3; 8 bases fit TRBD1. Germline CDR1 reads SGDLS; CDR2 reads YYNGEE. The CDR3 has 16 residues. After removal of 4 bases from V and 0 bases from J, the junction contained 7 bases not matched to a gene. The CDR3 is CASSRRGQESTDTQYF. Here the CDR3 DNA reads TGTGCCAGCAGCAGGCGGGGACAGGAAAGCACAGATACGCAGTATTTT.

The rearrangement uses TRBV4-1 and TRBJ2-2, with 8 bases matching TRBD2. The germline V gene has CDR1 MGHRA and CDR2 YSYEKL. CDR3 length: 18 residues. Trimming at V came to 1 base and at J to 3 bases, leaving 10 bases not matched to a gene. CDR3 sequence: CASSQGVAGPVDTGELFF. DNA for the CDR3: TGCGCCAGCAGCCAAGGGGTAGCGGGGCCCGTGGACACCGGGGAGCTGTTTTTT.

The chain joins TRBV3-1 (or the pseudogene TRBV3-2) to TRBJ2-2; either TRBD1 or TRBD2 may supply D (5 bases each). In germline, CDR1 is LGHDT, CDR2 YNNKEL (reference sequence). The length of the CDR3 is 17 residues. V was clipped by 1 base and J by 6 bases, with 18 bases between them. CDR3 nucleotide sequence: TGTGCCAGCAGCCAAGTATCAGGGAGATTTACCCCCGGGGAGCTGTTTTTT. This gives the protein CASSQVSGRFTPGELFF.

This rearrangement joins TRBV24-1 to TRBJ2-1, with 8 bases matching TRBD2. The germline gives CDR1 KGHDR, CDR2 SFDVKD. The CDR3 covers 17 residues. With 3 bases clipped from V and 5 bases from J, the junction kept 11 bases outside the gene matches. The CDR3 sequence: CATSDGLGRGSNNEQFF. The CDR3, as DNA: TGTGCCACCAGTGATGGGCTCGGGAGGGGGAGCAACAATGAGCAGTTCTTC.

This clone was detected many times. The same CDR3 arises from other DNA sequences in this sample as well. The chain combines TRBV6-5 with TRBJ2-1, with D hard to call. V was pared by 3 bases and J by 0 bases, with 12 bases between. Germline CDR1 MNHEY, CDR2 SVGAGI. The CDR3 is made up of 16 amino acids. The CDR3 loop is CASSYRRPSSYNEQFF. CDR3 coding DNA: TGTGCCAGCAGTTATCGCAGACCGAGCTCCTACAATGAGCAGTTCTTC.

The rearrangement uses TRBV6-5 and TRBJ1-6; 8 nucleotides agree with TRBD1. Germline V gene sequence: CDR1 MNHEY, CDR2 SVGAGI. With 2 bases clipped from V and 7 bases from J, the junction kept 7 bases outside the gene matches. The CDR3 sequence is 16 residues long. The CDR3, as DNA: TGTGCCAGCAGTTACGAGACAGGGGTAGGAAATTCACCCCTCCACTTT. Amino acid sequence: CASSYETGVGNSPLHF.